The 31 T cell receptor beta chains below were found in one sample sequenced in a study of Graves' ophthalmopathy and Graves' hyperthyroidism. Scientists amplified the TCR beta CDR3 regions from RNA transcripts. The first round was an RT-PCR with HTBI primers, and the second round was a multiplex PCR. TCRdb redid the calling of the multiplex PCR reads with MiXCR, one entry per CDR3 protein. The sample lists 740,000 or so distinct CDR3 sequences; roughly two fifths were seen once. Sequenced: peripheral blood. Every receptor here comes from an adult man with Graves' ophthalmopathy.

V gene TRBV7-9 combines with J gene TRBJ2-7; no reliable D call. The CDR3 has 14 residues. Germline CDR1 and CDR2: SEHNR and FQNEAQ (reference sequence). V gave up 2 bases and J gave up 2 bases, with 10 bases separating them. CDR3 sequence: CASSLNEGAYEQYF. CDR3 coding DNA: TGTGCCAGCAGCTTAAATGAAGGTGCCTACGAGCAGTACTTC.

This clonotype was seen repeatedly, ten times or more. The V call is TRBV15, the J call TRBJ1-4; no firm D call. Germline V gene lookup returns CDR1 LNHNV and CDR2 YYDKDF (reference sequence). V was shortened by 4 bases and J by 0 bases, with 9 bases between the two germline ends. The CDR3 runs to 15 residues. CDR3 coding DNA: TGTGCCACCAGCACCCACGTGGCAACTAATGAAAAACTGTTTTTT. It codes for CATSTHVATNEKLFF.

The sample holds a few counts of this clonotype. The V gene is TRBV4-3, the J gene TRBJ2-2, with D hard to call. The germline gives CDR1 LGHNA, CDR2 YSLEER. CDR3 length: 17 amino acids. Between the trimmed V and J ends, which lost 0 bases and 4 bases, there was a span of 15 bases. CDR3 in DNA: TGCGCCAGCAGCCAAGAAGACGCCTGGGAAACCACCGGGGAGCTGTTTTTT. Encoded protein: CASSQEDAWETTGELFF.

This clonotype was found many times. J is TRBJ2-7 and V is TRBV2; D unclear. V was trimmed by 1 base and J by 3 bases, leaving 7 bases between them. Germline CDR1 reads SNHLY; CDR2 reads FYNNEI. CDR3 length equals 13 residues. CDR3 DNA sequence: TGTGCCAGCAGTGAAGGAAGGAACTACGAGCAGTACTTC. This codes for CASSEGRNYEQYF.

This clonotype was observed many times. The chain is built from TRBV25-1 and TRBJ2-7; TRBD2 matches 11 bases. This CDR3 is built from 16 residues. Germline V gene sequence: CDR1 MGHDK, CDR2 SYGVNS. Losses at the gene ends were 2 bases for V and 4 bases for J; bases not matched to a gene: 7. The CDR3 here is CASSEILAGVGYEQYF. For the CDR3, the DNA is TGTGCCAGCAGTGAAATACTAGCGGGAGTAGGGTACGAGCAGTACTTC.

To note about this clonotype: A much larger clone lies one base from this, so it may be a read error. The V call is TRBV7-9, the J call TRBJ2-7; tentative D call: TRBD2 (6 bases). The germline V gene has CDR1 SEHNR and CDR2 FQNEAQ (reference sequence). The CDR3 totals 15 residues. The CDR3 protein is CASSMGGRTTYGQYF. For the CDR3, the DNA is TGTGCCAGCAGCATGGGTGGGAGGACCACCTACGGGCAGTACTTC.

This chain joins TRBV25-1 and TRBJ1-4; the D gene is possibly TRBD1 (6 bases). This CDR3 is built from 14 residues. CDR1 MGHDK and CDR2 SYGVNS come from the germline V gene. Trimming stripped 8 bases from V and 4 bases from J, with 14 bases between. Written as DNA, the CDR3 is TGTGCCAGCGTTTCAGGGGATCTTAATGAAAAACTGTTTTTT. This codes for CASVSGDLNEKLFF.

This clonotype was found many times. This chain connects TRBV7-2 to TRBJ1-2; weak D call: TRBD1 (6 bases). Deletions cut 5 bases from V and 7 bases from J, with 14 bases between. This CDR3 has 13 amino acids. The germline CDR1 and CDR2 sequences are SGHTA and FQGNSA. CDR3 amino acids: CASSATGGGGYTF. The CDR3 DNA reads TGTGCCAGCAGCGCGACGGGGGGCGGTGGCTACACCTTC.

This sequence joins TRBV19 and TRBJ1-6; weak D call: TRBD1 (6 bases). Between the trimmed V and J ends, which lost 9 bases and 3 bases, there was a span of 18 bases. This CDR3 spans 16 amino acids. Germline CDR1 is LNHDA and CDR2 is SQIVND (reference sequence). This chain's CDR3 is CASSIGGGGYNSPLHF. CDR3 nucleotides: TGTGCCAGCTCGATAGGGGGTGGTGGCTATAATTCACCCCTCCACTTT.

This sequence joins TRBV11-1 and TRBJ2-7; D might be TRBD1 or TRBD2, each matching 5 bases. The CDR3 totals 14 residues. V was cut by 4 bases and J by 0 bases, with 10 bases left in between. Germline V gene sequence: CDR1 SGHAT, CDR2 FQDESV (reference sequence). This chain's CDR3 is CASSSGTISYEQYF. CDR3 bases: TGTGCCAGCAGCTCCGGGACGATCTCCTACGAGCAGTACTTC.

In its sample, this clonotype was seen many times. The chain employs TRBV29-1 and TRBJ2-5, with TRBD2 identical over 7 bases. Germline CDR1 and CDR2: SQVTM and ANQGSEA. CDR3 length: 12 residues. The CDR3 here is CTGGREGQTQYF. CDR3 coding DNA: TGCACAGGAGGGAGGGAAGGGCAGACCCAGTACTTC.

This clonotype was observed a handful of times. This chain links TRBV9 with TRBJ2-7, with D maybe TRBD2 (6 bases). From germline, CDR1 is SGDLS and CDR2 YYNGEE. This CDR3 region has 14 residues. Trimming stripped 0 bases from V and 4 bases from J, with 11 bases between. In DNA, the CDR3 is TGTGCCAGCAGCGTAGGACTAGAAACATACGAGCAGTACTTC. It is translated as CASSVGLETYEQYF.

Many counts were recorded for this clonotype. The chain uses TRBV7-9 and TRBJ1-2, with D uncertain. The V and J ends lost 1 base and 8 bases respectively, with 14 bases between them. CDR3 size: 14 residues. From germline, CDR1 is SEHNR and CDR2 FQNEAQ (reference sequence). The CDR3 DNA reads TGTGCCAGCAGCTTAGAGGGAGATTTGAGGGGCTACACCTTC. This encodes CASSLEGDLRGYTF. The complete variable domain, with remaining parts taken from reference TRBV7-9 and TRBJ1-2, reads DTGVSQNPRHKITKRGQNVTFRCDPISEHNRLYWYRQTLGQGPEFLTYFQNEAQLEKSRLLSDRFSAERPKGSFSTLEIQRTEQGDSAMYLCASSLEGDLRGYTFGSGTRLTVV.

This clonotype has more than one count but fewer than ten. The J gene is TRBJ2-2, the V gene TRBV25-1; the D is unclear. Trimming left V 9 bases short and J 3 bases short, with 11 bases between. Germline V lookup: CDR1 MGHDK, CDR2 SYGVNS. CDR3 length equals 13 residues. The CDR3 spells CASSPRYTGELFF. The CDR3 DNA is TGTGCCAGTAGTCCACGTTACACCGGGGAGCTGTTTTTT.

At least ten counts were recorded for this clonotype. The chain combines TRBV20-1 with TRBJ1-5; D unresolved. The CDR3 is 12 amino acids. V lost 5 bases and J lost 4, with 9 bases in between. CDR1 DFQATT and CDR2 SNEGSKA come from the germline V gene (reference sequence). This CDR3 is CSARPGNQPQHF. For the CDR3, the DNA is TGCAGTGCTCGGCCGGGGAATCAGCCCCAGCATTTT.

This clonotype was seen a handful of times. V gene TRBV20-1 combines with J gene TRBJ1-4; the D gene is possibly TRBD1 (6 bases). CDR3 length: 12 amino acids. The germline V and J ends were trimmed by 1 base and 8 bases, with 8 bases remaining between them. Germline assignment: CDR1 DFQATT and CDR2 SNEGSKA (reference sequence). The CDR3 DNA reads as TGCAGTGCTAGAGTAGGGACAGAAAAACTGTTTTTT. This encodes CSARVGTEKLFF.

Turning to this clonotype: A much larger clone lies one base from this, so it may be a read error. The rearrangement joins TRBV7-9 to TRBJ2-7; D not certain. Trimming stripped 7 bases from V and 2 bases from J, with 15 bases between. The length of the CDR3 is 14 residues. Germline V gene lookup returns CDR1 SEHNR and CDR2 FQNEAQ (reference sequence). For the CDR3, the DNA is TGTGCCAGCAACGCCGGACCACCTCCCTACGAGCAGTACTTC. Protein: CASNAGPPPYEQYF.

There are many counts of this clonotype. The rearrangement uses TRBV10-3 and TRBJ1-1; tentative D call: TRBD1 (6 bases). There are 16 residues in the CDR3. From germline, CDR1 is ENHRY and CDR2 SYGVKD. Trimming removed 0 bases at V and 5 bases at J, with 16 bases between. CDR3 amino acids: CAISESRPGVVTEAFF. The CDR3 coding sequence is TGTGCCATCAGTGAGTCCCGGCCAGGGGTGGTTACTGAAGCTTTCTTT.

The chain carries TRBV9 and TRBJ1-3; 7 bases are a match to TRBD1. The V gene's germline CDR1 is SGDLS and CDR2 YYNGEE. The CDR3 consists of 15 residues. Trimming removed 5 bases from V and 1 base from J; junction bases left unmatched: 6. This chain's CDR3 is CASSLRGQSGNTIYF. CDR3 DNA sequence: TGTGCCAGCAGTTTGAGGGGGCAATCTGGAAACACCATATATTTT.

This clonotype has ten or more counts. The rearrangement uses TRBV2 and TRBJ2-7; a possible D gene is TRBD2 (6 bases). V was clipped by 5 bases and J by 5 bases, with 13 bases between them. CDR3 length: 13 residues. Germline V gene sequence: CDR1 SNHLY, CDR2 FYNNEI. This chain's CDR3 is CASSREWLDEQYF. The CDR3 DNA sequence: TGTGCCAGCAGTCGGGAGTGGCTCGACGAGCAGTACTTC.

In DNA, the CDR3 is TGCAGTGCTAGAGATTTCCATAATTCACCCCTCCACTTT. Translated: CSARDFHNSPLHF. The gene calls are TRBV20-1 and TRBJ1-6; D not resolved. CDR3 length: 13 amino acids. V shed 0 bases and J shed 5 bases, with 5 bases lying between them. Germline V gene sequence: CDR1 DFQATT, CDR2 SNEGSKA (reference sequence).

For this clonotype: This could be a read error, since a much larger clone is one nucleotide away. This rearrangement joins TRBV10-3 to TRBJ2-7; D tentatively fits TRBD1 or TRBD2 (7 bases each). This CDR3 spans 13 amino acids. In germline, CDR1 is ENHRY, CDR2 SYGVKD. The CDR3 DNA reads TGTGCCGTCAGGGGGGGGGCCTCCTACGAGCAGTACTTC. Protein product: CAVRGGASYEQYF.

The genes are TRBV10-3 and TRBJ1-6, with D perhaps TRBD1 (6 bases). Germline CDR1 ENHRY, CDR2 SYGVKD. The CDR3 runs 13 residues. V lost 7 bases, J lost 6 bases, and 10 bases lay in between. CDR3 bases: TGTGCCATCAAAAAGGGGGGTAATTCACCCCTCCACTTT. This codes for CAIKKGGNSPLHF.

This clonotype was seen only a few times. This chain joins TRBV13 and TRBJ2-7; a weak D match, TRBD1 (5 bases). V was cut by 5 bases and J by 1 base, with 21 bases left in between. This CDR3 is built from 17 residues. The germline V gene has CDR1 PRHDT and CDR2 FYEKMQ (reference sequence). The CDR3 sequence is CASSRRQKGFLSYEQYF. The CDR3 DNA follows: TGTGCCAGCAGCAGGCGACAGAAGGGGTTTCTTTCCTACGAGCAGTACTTC.

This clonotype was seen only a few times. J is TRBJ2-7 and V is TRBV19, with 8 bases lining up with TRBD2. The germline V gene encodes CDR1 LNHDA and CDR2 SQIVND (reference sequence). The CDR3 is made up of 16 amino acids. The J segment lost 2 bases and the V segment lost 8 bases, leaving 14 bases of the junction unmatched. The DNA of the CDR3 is TGTGCCAGTTCCTCAAACGGGGGGGTCCGCACCTACGAGCAGTACTTC. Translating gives CASSSNGGVRTYEQYF.

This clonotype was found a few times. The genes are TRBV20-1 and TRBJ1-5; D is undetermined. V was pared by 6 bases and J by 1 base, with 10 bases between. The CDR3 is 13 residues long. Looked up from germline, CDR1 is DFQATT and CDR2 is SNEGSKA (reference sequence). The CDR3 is CSAARSSNQPQHF. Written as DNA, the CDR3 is TGCAGTGCGGCCAGATCGAGCAATCAGCCCCAGCATTTT.

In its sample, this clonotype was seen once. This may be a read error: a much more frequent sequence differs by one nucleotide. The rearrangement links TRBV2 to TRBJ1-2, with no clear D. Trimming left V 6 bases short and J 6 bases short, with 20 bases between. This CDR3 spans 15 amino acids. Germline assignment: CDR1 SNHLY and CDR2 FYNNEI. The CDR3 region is CASSVDGVPPHGYTF. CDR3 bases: TGTGCCAGCAGCGTAGACGGGGTGCCTCCACATGGCTACACCTTC.

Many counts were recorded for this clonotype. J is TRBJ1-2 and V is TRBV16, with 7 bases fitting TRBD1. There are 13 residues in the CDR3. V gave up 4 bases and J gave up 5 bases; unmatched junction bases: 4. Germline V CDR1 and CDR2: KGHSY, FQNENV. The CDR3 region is CASSRQGGYGYTF. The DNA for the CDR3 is TGTGCCAGCAGCCGACAGGGCGGTTATGGCTACACCTTC. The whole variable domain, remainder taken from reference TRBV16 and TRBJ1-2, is GEEVAQTPKHLVRGEGQKAKLYCAPIKGHSYVFWYQQVLKNEFKFLISFQNENVFDETGMPKERFSAKCLPNSPCSLEIQATKLEDSAVYFCASSRQGGYGYTFGSGTRLTVV.

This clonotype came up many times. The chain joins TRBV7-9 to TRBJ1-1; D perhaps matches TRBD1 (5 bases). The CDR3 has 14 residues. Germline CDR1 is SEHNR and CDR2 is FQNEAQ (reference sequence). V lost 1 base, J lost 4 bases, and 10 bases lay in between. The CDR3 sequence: CASSLVQGSTEAFF. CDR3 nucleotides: TGTGCCAGCAGCTTAGTTCAGGGATCCACTGAAGCTTTCTTT.

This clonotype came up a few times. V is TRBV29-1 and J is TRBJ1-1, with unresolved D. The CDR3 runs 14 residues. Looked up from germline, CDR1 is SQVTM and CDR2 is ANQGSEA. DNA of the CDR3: TGCGCCAGCAGCCAAGATCTGATCCGGGGTGAAGCTTTCTTT. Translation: CASSQDLIRGEAFF.

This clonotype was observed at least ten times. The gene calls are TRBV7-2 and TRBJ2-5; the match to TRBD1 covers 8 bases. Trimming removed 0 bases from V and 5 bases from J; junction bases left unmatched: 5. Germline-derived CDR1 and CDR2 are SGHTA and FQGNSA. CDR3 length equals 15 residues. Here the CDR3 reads CASSLAPGGHETQYF. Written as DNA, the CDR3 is TGTGCCAGCAGCTTAGCGCCAGGGGGCCATGAGACCCAGTACTTC.